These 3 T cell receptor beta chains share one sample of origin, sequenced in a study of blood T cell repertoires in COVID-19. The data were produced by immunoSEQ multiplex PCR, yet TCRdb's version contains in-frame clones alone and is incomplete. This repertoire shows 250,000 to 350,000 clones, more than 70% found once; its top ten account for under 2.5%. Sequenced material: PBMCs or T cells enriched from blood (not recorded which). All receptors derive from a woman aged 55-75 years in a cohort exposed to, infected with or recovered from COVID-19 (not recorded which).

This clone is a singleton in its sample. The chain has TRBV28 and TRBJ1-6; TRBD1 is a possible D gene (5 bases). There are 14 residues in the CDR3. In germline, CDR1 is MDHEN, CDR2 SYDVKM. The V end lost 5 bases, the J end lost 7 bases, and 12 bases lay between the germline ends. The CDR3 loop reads CASSPTAMNSPLHF. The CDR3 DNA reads TGTGCCAGCAGTCCGACAGCTATGAATTCACCCCTCCACTTT.

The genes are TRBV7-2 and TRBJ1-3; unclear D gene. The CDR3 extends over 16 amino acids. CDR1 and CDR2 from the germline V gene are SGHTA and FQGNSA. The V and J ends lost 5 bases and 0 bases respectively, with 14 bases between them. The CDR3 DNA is TGTGCCAGCAGCCCGCGGGTCATCCTCTCTGGAAACACCATATATTTT. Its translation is CASSPRVILSGNTIYF.

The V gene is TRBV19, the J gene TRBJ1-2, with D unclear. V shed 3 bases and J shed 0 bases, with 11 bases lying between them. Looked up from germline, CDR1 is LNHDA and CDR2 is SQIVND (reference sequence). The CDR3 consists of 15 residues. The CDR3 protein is CASSIGRGSNYGYTF. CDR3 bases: TGTGCCAGTAGTATTGGCCGGGGTTCTAACTATGGCTACACCTTC.